This TCR beta chain was observed in a study of T cells in tuberculosis. Study-wide context: IGRA-negative adolescents, IGRA-positive adolescents with latent tuberculosis and adults with active tuberculosis formed this South African cohort. General study points: Active tuberculosis patients had shorter CDR3-alpha; the beta difference was nonsignificant. Using the GMM-specific repertoire gave about 84% accuracy versus approximately 66% with motifs.

Trimming cost V 6 bases and J 0 bases; bases outside gene matches: 6. This CDR3 has 18 residues. The germline V gene has CDR1 WNHNN and CDR2 SYGVQD (reference sequence). Here immunoSEQ multiplex PCR was the method, and the copy in TCRdb shows in-frame clones only, minus some. The sample consists of under 25,000 clones, around 97% of them appearing once. Tuberculin skin test and IGRA determined adolescents' latent tuberculosis status at entry. This clone was picked up one time. Its matching antigen is unknown. The receptor was isolated from a donor between 10 and 35 years old with latent tuberculosis or without tuberculosis infection. The chain has TRBV10-1 and TRBJ2-2; 14 nucleotides match TRBD2. The sequencing sample was made of PBMCs. CDR3 nucleotide sequence: TGCGCCAGCAGCGGGACTAGCGGGGGACCGACGAACACCGGGGAGCTGTTTTTT. Its translation is CASSGTSGGPTNTGELFF.